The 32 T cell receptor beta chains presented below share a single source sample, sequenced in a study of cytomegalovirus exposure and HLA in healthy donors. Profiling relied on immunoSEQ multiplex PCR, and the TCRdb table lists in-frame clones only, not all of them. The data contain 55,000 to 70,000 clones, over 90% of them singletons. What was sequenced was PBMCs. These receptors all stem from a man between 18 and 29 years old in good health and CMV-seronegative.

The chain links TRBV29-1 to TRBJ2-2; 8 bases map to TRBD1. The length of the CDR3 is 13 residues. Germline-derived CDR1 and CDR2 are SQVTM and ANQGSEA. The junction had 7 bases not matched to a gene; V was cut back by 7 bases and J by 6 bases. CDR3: CSEMDRVAGELFF. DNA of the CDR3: TGCAGCGAAATGGACAGGGTGGCCGGGGAGCTGTTTTTT.

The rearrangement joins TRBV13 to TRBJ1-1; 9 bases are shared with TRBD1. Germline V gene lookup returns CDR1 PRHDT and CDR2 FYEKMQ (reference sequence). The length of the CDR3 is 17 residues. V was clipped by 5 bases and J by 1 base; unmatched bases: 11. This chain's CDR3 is CASSPGQGFLRNTEAFF. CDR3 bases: TGTGCCAGCAGCCCGGGACAGGGTTTTTTGAGGAACACTGAAGCTTTCTTT.

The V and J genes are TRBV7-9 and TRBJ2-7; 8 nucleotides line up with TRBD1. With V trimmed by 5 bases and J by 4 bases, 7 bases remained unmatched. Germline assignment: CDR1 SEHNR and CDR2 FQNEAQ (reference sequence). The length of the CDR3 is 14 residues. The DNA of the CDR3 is TGTGCCAGCAGCCCACAGGGGGGAAATTACGAGCAGTACTTC. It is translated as CASSPQGGNYEQYF.

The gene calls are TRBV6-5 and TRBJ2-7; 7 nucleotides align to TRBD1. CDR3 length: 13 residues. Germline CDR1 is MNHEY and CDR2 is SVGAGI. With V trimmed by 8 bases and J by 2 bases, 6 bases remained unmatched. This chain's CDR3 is CASSRTGPYEQYF. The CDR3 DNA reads TGTGCCAGCTCCCGGACAGGACCCTACGAGCAGTACTTC.

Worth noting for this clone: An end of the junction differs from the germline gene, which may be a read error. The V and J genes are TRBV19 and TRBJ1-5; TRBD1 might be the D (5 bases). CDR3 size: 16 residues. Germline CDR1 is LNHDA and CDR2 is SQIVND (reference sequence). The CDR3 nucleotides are TGTGCCACTAGTTCGGGCAGGACAATTAGCAATCAGCCCCAGCATTTT. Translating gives CATSSGRTISNQPQHF.

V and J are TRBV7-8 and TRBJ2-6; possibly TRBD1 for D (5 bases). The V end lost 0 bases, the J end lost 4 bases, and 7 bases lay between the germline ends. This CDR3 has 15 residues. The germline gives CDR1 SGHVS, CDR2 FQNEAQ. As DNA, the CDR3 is TGTGCCAGCAGCTTAGCGACAGCCGGGGCCAACGTCCTGACTTTC. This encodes CASSLATAGANVLTF.

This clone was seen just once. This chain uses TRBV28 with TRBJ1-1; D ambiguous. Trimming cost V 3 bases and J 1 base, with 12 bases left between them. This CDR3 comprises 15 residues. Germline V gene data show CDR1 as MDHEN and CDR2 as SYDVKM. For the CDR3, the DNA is TGTGCCAGCAGTTTCGGCGGGATGGGGAACACTGAAGCTTTCTTT. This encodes CASSFGGMGNTEAFF.

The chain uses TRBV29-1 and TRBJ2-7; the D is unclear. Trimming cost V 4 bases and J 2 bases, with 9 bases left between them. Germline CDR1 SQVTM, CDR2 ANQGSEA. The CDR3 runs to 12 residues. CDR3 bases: TGCAGCGTTGGCCCCGACACCTACGAGCAGTACTTC. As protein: CSVGPDTYEQYF.

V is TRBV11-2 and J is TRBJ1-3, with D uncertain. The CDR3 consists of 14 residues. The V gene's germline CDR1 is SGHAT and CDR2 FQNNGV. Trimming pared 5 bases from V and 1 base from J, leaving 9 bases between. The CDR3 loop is CASSPGGSGNTIYF. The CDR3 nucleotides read TGTGCCAGCAGCCCGGGAGGGTCTGGAAACACCATATATTTT.

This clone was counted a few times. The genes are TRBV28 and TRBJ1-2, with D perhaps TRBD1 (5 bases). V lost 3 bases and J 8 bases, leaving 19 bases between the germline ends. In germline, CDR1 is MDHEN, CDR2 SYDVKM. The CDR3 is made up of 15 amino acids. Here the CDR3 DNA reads TGTGCCAGCAGTTTTTTGGGAGGGGTGTCGGTAGGCTACACCTTC. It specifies CASSFLGGVSVGYTF.

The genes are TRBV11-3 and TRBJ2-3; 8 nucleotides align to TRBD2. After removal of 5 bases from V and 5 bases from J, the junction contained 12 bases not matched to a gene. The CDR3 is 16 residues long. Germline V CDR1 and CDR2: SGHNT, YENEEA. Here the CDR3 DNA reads TGTGCCAGCAGCCGTAGCGGGAAGAGGACTTTAGATACGCAGTATTTT. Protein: CASSRSGKRTLDTQYF.

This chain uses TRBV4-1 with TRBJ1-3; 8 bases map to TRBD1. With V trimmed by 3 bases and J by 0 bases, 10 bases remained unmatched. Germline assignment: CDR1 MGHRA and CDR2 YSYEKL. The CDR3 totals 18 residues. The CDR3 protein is CASSHQPRTGNSGNTIYF. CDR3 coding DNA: TGCGCCAGCAGCCACCAGCCTCGGACAGGGAACTCTGGAAACACCATATATTTT.

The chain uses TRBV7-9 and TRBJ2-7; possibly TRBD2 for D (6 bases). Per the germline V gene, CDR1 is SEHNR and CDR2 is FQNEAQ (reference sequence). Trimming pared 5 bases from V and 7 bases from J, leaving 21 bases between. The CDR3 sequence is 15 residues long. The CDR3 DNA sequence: TGTGCCAGCAGCCCGGGGACTCTCCAATGGGGGGAGCAGTACTTC. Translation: CASSPGTLQWGEQYF.

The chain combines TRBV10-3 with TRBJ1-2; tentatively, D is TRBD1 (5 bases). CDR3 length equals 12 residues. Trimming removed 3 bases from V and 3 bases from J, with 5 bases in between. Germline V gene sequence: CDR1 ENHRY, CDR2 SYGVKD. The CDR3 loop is CAISDRDYGYTF. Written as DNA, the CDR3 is TGTGCCATCAGTGACAGGGACTATGGCTACACCTTC.

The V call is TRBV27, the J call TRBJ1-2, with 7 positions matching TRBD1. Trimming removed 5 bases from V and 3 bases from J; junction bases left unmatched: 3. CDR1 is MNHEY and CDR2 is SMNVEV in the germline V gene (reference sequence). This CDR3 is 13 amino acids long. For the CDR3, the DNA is TGTGCCAGCAGTCCGCAGGGGGACTATGGCTACACCTTC. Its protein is CASSPQGDYGYTF.

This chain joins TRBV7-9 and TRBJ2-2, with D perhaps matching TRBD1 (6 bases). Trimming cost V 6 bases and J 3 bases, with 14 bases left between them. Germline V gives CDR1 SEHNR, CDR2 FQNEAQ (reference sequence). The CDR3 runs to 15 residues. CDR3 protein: CASSSTGRDTGELFF. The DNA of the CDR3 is TGTGCCAGCAGTTCCACAGGGCGGGACACCGGGGAGCTGTTTTTT.

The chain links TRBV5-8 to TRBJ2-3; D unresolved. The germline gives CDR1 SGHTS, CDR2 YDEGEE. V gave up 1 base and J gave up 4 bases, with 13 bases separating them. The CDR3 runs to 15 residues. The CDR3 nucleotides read TGTGCCAGCAGCTTGCCTGGCGGCATTCCAGATACGCAGTATTTT. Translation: CASSLPGGIPDTQYF. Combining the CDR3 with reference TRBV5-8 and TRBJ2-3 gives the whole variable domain EAGVTQSPTHLIKTRGQQATLRCSPISGHTSVYWYQQALGLGLQFLLWYDEGEERNRGNFPPRFSGRQFPNYSSELNVNALELEDSALYLCASSLPGGIPDTQYFGPGTRLTVL.

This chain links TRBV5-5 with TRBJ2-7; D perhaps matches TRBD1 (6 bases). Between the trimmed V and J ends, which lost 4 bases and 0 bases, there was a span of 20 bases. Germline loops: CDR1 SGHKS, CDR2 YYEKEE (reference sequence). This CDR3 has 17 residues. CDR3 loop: CASSPYRVRTFSYEQYF. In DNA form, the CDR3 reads TGTGCCAGCAGCCCATACAGGGTGAGGACCTTCTCCTACGAGCAGTACTTC.

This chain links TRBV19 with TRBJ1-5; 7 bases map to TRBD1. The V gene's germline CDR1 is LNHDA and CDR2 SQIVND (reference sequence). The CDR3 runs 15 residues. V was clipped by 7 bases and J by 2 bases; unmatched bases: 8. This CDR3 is CASIRRQGGNQPQHF. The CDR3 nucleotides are TGTGCCAGTATCCGCCGACAGGGCGGCAATCAGCCCCAGCATTTT.

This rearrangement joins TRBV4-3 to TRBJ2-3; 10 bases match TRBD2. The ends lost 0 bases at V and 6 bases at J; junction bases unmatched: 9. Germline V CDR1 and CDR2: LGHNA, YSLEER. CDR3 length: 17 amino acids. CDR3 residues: CASSQDARTSGADTQYF. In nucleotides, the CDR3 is TGCGCCAGCAGCCAAGATGCGAGGACTAGCGGAGCGGATACGCAGTATTTT.

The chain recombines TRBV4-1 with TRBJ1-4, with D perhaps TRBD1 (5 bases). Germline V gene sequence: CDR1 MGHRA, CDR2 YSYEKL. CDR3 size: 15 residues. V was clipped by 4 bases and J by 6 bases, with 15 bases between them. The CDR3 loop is CASSRDVGHDEKLFF. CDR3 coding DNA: TGCGCCAGCAGCCGGGATGTGGGGCATGATGAAAAACTGTTTTTT.

CDR3 bases: TGTGCCAGCAGGGGGACAGGCCACGGGGAGCTGTTTTTT. Translated: CASRGTGHGELFF. J is TRBJ2-2 and V is TRBV6-1, with 8 bases identical to TRBD1. The J segment lost 7 bases and the V segment lost 6 bases, leaving 4 bases of the junction unmatched. In germline, CDR1 is MNHNS, CDR2 SASEGT. The CDR3 spans 13 residues.

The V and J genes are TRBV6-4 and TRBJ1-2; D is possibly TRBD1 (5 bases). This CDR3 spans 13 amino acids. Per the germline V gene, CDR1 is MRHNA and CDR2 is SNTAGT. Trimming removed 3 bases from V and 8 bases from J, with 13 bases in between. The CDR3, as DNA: TGTGCCAGCAGTGAATTGGGGCCTCGGGGCTACACCTTC. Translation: CASSELGPRGYTF.

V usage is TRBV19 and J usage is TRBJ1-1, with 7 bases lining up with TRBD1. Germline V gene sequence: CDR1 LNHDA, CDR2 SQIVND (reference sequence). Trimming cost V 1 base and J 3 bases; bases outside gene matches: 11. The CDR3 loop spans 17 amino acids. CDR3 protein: CASSIAAGGIRDTEAFF. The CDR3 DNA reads TGTGCCAGTAGTATAGCTGCAGGGGGTATACGGGACACTGAAGCTTTCTTT.

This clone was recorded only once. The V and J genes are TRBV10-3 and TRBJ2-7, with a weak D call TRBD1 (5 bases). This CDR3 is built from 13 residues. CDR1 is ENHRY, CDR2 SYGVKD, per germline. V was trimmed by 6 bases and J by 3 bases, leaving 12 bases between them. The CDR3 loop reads CAIRAGFDYEQYF. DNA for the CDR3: TGTGCCATCAGAGCAGGGTTTGACTACGAGCAGTACTTC.

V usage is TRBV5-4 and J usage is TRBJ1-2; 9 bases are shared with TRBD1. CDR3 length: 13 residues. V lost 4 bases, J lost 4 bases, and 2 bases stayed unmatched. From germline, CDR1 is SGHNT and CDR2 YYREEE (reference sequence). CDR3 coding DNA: TGTGCCAGCAGCCCGGACAGGGGCTATGGCTACACCTTC. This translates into CASSPDRGYGYTF. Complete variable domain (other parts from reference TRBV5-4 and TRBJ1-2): ETGVTQSPTHLIKTRGQQVTLRCSSQSGHNTVSWYQQALGQGPQFIFQYYREEENGRGNFPPRFSGLQFPNYSSELNVNALELDDSALYLCASSPDRGYGYTFGSGTRLTVV.

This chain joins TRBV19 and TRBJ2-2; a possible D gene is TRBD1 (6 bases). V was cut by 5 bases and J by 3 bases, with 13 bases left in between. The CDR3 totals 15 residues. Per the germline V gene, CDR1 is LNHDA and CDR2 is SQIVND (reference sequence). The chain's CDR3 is CASSPAHRDTGELFF. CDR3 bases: TGTGCCAGTAGTCCGGCCCACAGGGACACCGGGGAGCTGTTTTTT.

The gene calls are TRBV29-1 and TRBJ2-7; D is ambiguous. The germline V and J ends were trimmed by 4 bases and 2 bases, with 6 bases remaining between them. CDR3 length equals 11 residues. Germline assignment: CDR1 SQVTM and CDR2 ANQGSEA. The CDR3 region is CSVAETYEQYF. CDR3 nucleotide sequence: TGCAGCGTTGCCGAGACCTACGAGCAGTACTTC.

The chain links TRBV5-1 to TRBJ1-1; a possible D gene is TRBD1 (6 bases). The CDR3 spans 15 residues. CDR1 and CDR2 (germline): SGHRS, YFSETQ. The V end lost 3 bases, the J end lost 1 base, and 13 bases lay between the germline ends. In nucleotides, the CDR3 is TGCGCCAGCAGCTCACAGGGCCCAGGGAACACTGAAGCTTTCTTT. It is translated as CASSSQGPGNTEAFF.

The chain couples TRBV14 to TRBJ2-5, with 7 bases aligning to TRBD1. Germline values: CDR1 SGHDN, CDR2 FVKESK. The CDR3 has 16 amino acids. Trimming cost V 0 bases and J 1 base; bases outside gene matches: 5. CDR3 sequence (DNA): TGTGCCAGCAGCCAAGACGGGACAGACCTCCAAGAGACCCAGTACTTC. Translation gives CASSQDGTDLQETQYF.

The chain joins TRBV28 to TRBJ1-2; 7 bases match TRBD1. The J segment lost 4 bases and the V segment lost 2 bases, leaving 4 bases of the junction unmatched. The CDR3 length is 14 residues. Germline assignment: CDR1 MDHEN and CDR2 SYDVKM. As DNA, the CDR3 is TGTGCCAGCAGTTTAACAGACAGGGCCTATGGCTACACCTTC. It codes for CASSLTDRAYGYTF.

The CDR3 loop reads CASSYPGSGEQYF. The CDR3 DNA is TGCGCCAGCAGCTACCCCGGGAGTGGAGAGCAGTACTTC. V is TRBV5-1 and J is TRBJ2-7; weak D call: TRBD2 (6 bases). The germline gives CDR1 SGHRS, CDR2 YFSETQ. CDR3 length: 13 residues. V was shortened by 3 bases and J by 7 bases, with 14 bases between the two germline ends. The full variable domain, rest sourced from reference TRBV5-1 and TRBJ2-7, is KAGVTQTPRYLIKTRGQQVTLSCSPISGHRSVSWYQQTPGQGLQFLFEYFSETQRNKGNFPGRFSGRQFSNSRSEMNVSTLELGDSALYLCASSYPGSGEQYFGPGTRLTVT.